This TCR beta chain was identified in a study of cytomegalovirus exposure and HLA in healthy donors. Study at large: The Caucasian-associated ancestry cluster held over 65% of around 380 genotyped donors.

PCR used 60 Vbeta primers and 13 Jbeta primers. Sequencing was performed with immunoSEQ multiplex PCR; in TCRdb, only in-frame clones are kept and a portion is missing. The data show over 110,000 clones, 55% to 80% seen once. The V end lost 5 bases, the J end lost 2 bases, and 8 bases lay between the germline ends. The CDR3 has 13 amino acids. The germline gives CDR1 SEHNR, CDR2 FQNEAQ (reference sequence). This receptor was identified in a middle-aged woman in good health and CMV-seronegative. V usage is TRBV7-9 and J usage is TRBJ2-3; D remains unclear. The sequenced sample was PBMCs. The CDR3 nucleotides are TGTGCCAGCAGCCAAACTAACACAGATACGCAGTATTTT. It codes for CASSQTNTDTQYF.